The 18 T cell receptor beta chains listed next were all sequenced from one sample in a study of cytomegalovirus exposure and HLA in healthy donors. Primers: 60 Vbeta forward and 13 Jbeta reverse. Assay used: immunoSEQ multiplex PCR; TCRdb lists only in-frame clones, some missing. In the table there are about 270,000 clones, roughly 70% of which are singletons. Material: PBMCs. The receptor set was obtained from a female donor in good health and CMV-seronegative.

The CDR3, as DNA: TGTGCCAGCAGCTTAAATGACAGGGGGCCCAACATATACAATGAGCAGTTCTTC. Residues: CASSLNDRGPNIYNEQFF. The chain has TRBV7-3 and TRBJ2-1; 10 bases are shared with TRBD1. The CDR3 is made up of 18 amino acids. The V gene's germline CDR1 is SGHTA and CDR2 FQGTGA. Unmatched junction bases numbered 10, after V lost 1 base and J lost 4 bases. The variable domain in full, with the rest retrieved from reference TRBV7-3 and TRBJ2-1, is GAGVSQTPSNKVTEKGKYVELRCDPISGHTALYWYRQSLGQGPEFLIYFQGTGAADDSGLPNDRFFAVRPEGSVSTLKIQRTERGDSAVYLCASSLNDRGPNIYNEQFFGPGTRLTVL.

The chain recombines TRBV28 with TRBJ2-7, with TRBD1 as a possible D gene (5 bases). This CDR3 comprises 15 residues. Trimming stripped 3 bases from V and 1 base from J, with 13 bases between. The V gene's germline CDR1 is MDHEN and CDR2 SYDVKM. The CDR3 bases are TGTGCCAGCAGTTTGCCCCTAGGGGTTTCCTACGAGCAGTACTTC. Protein sequence: CASSLPLGVSYEQYF.

V is TRBV2 and J is TRBJ1-1; 7 bases align to TRBD1. Unmatched junction bases numbered 2, after V lost 4 bases and J lost 3 bases. Germline loops: CDR1 SNHLY, CDR2 FYNNEI. There are 13 residues in the CDR3. The CDR3 reads CASSADRDTEAFF. DNA of the CDR3: TGTGCCAGCAGTGCCGACAGGGACACTGAAGCTTTCTTT.

The chain combines TRBV9 with TRBJ2-1, with D possibly matching TRBD2 (5 bases). CDR1 and CDR2 (germline): SGDLS, YYNGEE. The CDR3 is 13 amino acids. Trimming took 7 bases from V and 2 from J, leaving 10 bases between them. CDR3 DNA: TGTGCCAGCGGACTTTCGGCCTACAATGAGCAGTTCTTC. Its translation is CASGLSAYNEQFF.

The rearrangement links TRBV27 to TRBJ2-7, with TRBD2 as a possible D gene (6 bases). Germline-derived CDR1 and CDR2 are MNHEY and SMNVEV (reference sequence). V was pared by 4 bases and J by 0 bases, with 16 bases between. This CDR3 region has 16 residues. The CDR3 loop reads CASSSGGLTSSYEQYF. CDR3 bases: TGTGCCAGCAGTTCCGGGGGACTGACAAGCTCCTACGAGCAGTACTTC.

DNA for the CDR3: TGTGCCAGCTCACCCGATGGTCGGTCCTACAATGAGCAGTTCTTC. The encoded protein is CASSPDGRSYNEQFF. The gene calls are TRBV18 and TRBJ2-1, with D unclear. The ends were cut back, 3 bases at V and 1 base at J, with 10 bases in the middle. Germline loops: CDR1 KGHSH, CDR2 LQKENI. The CDR3 has 15 amino acids.

This rearrangement joins TRBV9 to TRBJ2-3; 7 bases match TRBD1. The CDR3 extends over 15 amino acids. The germline gives CDR1 SGDLS, CDR2 YYNGEE. V lost 0 bases, J lost 2 bases, and 3 bases stayed unmatched. The CDR3 coding sequence is TGTGCCAGCAGCGTAGAAGACAGGGACACAGATACGCAGTATTTT. Translating it yields CASSVEDRDTDTQYF.

This clone has just a few counts. This rearrangement joins TRBV5-1 to TRBJ2-5, with D perhaps assigned TRBD1 or TRBD2 (5 bases each). Judging by the DNA end, TRBJ2-7 fits better; the J call may be wrong. Germline CDR1 is SGHRS and CDR2 is YFSETQ. There are 16 residues in the CDR3. The CDR3 region is CASSLQAAGGSYEQYF. The CDR3 DNA follows: TGCGCCAGCAGCTTACAAGCGGCTGGGGGCTCCTACGAGCAGTACTTC.

This rearrangement joins TRBV7-2 to TRBJ2-5; 7 bases are shared with TRBD2. The germline gives CDR1 SGHTA, CDR2 FQGNSA. The CDR3 is 14 amino acids. Losses at the gene ends were 3 bases for V and 4 bases for J; bases not matched to a gene: 5. CDR3 loop: CASSLGLLGETQYF. DNA for the CDR3: TGTGCCAGCAGCTTGGGACTACTTGGAGAGACCCAGTACTTC. The complete variable domain, with remaining parts taken from reference TRBV7-2 and TRBJ2-5, reads GAGVSQSPSNKVTEKGKDVELRCDPISGHTALYWYRQSLGQGLEFLIYFQGNSAPDKSGLPSDRFSAERTGGSVSTLTIQRTQQEDSAVYLCASSLGLLGETQYFGPGTRLLVL.

This sequence joins TRBV11-2 and TRBJ2-7; a possible D gene is TRBD2 (5 bases). The CDR3 covers 16 residues. With 1 base removed from V and 3 bases from J, the gap between germline ends came to 16 bases. Looked up from germline, CDR1 is SGHAT and CDR2 is FQNNGV. The chain's CDR3 is CASSLVPLAGFYEQYF. In DNA, the CDR3 is TGTGCCAGCAGCTTAGTCCCCCTAGCAGGTTTCTACGAGCAGTACTTC.

This sequence joins TRBV11-3 and TRBJ2-1; the match to TRBD2 covers 8 bases. The CDR3 has 14 residues. Trimming at V came to 3 bases and at J to 7 bases, leaving 5 bases not matched to a gene. Germline V CDR1 and CDR2: SGHNT, YENEEA. CDR3 DNA sequence: TGTGCCAGCAGCTTTTCCGGGAGGGTAAATGAGCAGTTCTTC. Translating it yields CASSFSGRVNEQFF.

This chain connects TRBV25-1 to TRBJ2-3; 10 bases line up with TRBD2. The germline V gene has CDR1 MGHDK and CDR2 SYGVNS. This CDR3 is built from 15 residues. The ends lost 7 bases at V and 3 bases at J; junction bases unmatched: 7. The CDR3 sequence: CASTKREGTTDTQYF. The CDR3 DNA is TGTGCCAGCACAAAGCGGGAGGGAACGACAGATACGCAGTATTTT.

The genes are TRBV28 and TRBJ2-7; possible D gene TRBD2, 5 bases. CDR3 size: 15 residues. In germline, CDR1 is MDHEN, CDR2 SYDVKM. Trimming took off 2 bases at V and 2 bases at J, with 13 bases between the two ends. CDR3 nucleotides: TGTGCCAGCAGTTTAGCGGGCTTAACTACCTACGAGCAGTACTTC. As protein: CASSLAGLTTYEQYF.

The chain combines TRBV27 with TRBJ1-4; perhaps TRBD1 as D (5 bases). V lost 6 bases, J lost 7 bases, and 18 bases lay in between. The CDR3 has 15 residues. In germline, CDR1 is MNHEY, CDR2 SMNVEV (reference sequence). The CDR3 DNA reads as TGTGCCAGCAGCCTCCGTCACAGGAAGGGTGAAAAACTGTTTTTT. It specifies CASSLRHRKGEKLFF.

V and J are TRBV10-3 and TRBJ2-7, with a weak D call TRBD2 (7 bases). This CDR3 comprises 15 residues. V was trimmed by 3 bases and J by 3 bases, leaving 15 bases between them. The V gene's germline CDR1 is ENHRY and CDR2 SYGVKD. The CDR3 sequence: CAISEGGARIYEQYF. The CDR3 region has the DNA TGTGCCATCAGTGAAGGGGGGGCCCGAATCTACGAGCAGTACTTC.

This clone has only one observation. The rearrangement uses TRBV19 and TRBJ2-7; perhaps TRBD2 as D (5 bases). V lost 3 bases, J lost 2 bases, and 8 bases lay in between. Germline lookup yields CDR1 LNHDA and CDR2 SQIVND (reference sequence). The CDR3 spans 13 residues. In DNA form, the CDR3 reads TGTGCCAGTAGTATTTCGGGGACCTACGAGCAGTACTTC. Protein sequence: CASSISGTYEQYF. Full variable domain (remainder filled in from reference TRBV19 and TRBJ2-7): DGGITQSPKYLFRKEGQNVTLSCEQNLNHDAMYWYRQDPGQGLRLIYYSQIVNDFQKGDIAEGYSVSREKKESFPLTVTSAQKNPTAFYLCASSISGTYEQYFGPGTRLTVT.

The rearrangement uses TRBV18 and TRBJ2-1; D is perhaps TRBD2 (5 bases). V was cut by 2 bases and J by 3 bases, with 14 bases left in between. Per the germline V gene, CDR1 is KGHSH and CDR2 is LQKENI. This CDR3 is built from 16 residues. In DNA, the CDR3 is TGTGCCAGCTCACCATCTCCCGGACTGGACTACAATGAGCAGTTCTTC. Translated: CASSPSPGLDYNEQFF.

The V gene is TRBV14, the J gene TRBJ2-1; TRBD1 matches at 8 bases. The ends lost 4 bases at V and 0 bases at J; junction bases unmatched: 14. CDR1 is SGHDN, CDR2 FVKESK, per germline. This CDR3 is built from 19 residues. The CDR3 bases are TGTGCCAGCAGCCCGGACCCGCCAGGGGGCCTTTCCTCCTACAATGAGCAGTTCTTC. This encodes CASSPDPPGGLSSYNEQFF.